Described below is a single TCR beta chain sequence and its context. As yet, its antigen is unknown. Germline loops: CDR1 DFQATT, CDR2 SNEGSKA (reference sequence). CDR3 size: 17 residues. Trimming took 3 bases from V and 5 from J, leaving 23 bases between them. The study's findings and limits: Tumor Tregs overlapped most with tumor, then blood, naive CD4+ cells.

Full-length variable regions came from constant-region reverse primers plus semi-nested Nested Universal Primer A PCR. TCRdb independently ran MiXCR on the 5' RACE reads; one entry per CDR3 protein. The table has roughly 55,000 distinct CDR3 sequences, approximately 23% seen once; the top ten hold 3.2%. Sequencing was performed on tumor-infiltrating naive CD4+ T cells sorted from the breast tumor. Subset defined: naive CD4+ T cells, CD4+CD45RA+CD25-. The chain uses TRBV20-1 and TRBJ1-5; the D gene is possibly TRBD1 (6 bases). This receptor was obtained from a female donor with breast cancer. In DNA form, the CDR3 reads TGCAGTGCTAGCGGCCCCCTCAAACGGGGGGCGCATCAGCCCCAGCATTTT. This sequence encodes CSASGPLKRGAHQPQHF.